This T cell receptor beta chain was identified during a study of blood T cell repertoires in COVID-19. This clone appeared a single time. The CDR3 runs 15 residues. The V gene's germline CDR1 is GTSNPN and CDR2 SVGIG (reference sequence). The junction had 6 bases not matched to a gene; V was cut back by 2 bases and J by 2 bases. The protocol was immunoSEQ multiplex PCR, while the TCRdb copy is restricted to in-frame clones and leaves out a portion. Among roughly 130,000 clones, more than 70% were seen once, and the ten largest hold less than 2%. The sample was peripheral blood. The V and J genes are TRBV30 and TRBJ1-5, with TRBD1 matching over 7 bases. The clonotype originates from a man aged 70-80 years with acute or convalescent COVID-19. The CDR3 loop is CAWSLGGAGNQPQHF. The CDR3 coding sequence is TGTGCCTGGAGTTTAGGGGGCGCCGGCAATCAGCCCCAGCATTTT. Looking up the rest from reference TRBV30 and TRBJ1-5 gives the full variable domain: SQTIHQWPATLVQPVGSPLSLECTVEGTSNPNLYWYRQAAGRGLQLLFYSVGIGQISSEVPQNLSASRPQDRQFILSSKKLLLSDSGFYLCAWSLGGAGNQPQHFGDGTRLSIL.